This paragraph reports one T cell receptor (beta chain). Its target is unknown. Germline V gives CDR1 SGDLS, CDR2 YYNGEE. The CDR3 spans 15 residues. V dropped 2 bases and J dropped 2; count of bases not matched to a gene: 7. The protocol was immunoSEQ multiplex PCR, while the TCRdb copy is restricted to in-frame clones and leaves out a portion. The sample yields some 10,000 clones, approximately 57% seen once. The sample is drawn from a study of cytotoxic CD8 clonotypes in ibrutinib-treated CLL. Looking at the study overall: The group held 11 relapsed/refractory and approximately 15 treatment-naive patients, with 17 IGHV unmutated.

Overall study findings and caveats: Clonality went up at the time of ibrutinib response, stayed stable in sustained remission, and later dropped back toward its baseline level at progression. Among the clonotypes, public ones were uncommon and contracted or held stable on treatment. In comparison with age-matched healthy donors, baseline clonality was higher and tracked circulating CD8+ T-cell counts.

The sequence derives from a human donor with chronic lymphocytic leukemia. The chain couples TRBV9 to TRBJ2-7; 7 bases map to TRBD1. Sequenced material: PBMCs, taken before ibrutinib treatment. The CDR3 here is CASSVTGEPAYEQYF. The CDR3, as DNA: TGTGCCAGCAGCGTCACAGGGGAGCCGGCCTACGAGCAGTACTTC.